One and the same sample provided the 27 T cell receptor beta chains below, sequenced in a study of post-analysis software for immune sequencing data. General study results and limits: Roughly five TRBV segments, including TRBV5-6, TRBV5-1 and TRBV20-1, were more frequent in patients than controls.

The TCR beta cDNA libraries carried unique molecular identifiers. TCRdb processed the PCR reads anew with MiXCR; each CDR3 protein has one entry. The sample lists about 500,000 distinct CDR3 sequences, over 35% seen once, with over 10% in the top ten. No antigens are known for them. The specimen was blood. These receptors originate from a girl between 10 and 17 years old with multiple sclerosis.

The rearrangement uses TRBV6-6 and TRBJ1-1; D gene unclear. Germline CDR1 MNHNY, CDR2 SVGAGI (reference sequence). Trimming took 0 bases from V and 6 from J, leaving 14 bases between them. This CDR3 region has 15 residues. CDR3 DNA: TGTGCCAGCAGTTACTCCTTCAGCTTAAACCCTGAAGCTTTCTTT. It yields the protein CASSYSFSLNPEAFF.

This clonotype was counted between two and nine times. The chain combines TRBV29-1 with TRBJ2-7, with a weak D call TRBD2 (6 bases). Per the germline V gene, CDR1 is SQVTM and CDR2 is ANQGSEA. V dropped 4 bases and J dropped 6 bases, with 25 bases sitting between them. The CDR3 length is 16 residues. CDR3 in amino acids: CSVVPLRDRRGLEQYF. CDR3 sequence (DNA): TGCAGCGTTGTCCCCCTCCGGGACCGGAGGGGACTCGAGCAGTACTTC.

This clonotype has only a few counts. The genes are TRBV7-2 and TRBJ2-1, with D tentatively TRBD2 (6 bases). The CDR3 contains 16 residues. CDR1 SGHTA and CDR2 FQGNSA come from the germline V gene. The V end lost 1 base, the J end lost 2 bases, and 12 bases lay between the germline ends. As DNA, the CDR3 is TGTGCCAGCAGCTTAGAGCTGGAGGGAGCCTACAATGAGCAGTTCTTC. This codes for CASSLELEGAYNEQFF.

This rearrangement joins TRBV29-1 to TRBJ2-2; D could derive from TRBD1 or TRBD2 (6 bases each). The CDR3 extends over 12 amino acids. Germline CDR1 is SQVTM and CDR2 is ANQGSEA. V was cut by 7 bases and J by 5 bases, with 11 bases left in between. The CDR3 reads CSGGRGTGELFF. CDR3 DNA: TGCAGCGGGGGGCGGGGAACCGGGGAGCTGTTTTTT.

The DNA of the CDR3 is TGTGCCAGCAGACTTTCCGGGACAGGGGTATACGAGCAGTACTTC. This codes for CASRLSGTGVYEQYF. V is TRBV11-1 and J is TRBJ2-4, with 10 bases lining up with TRBD1. The end of the DNA fits TRBJ2-7 better, so the J call may be wrong. The germline V gene has CDR1 SGHAT and CDR2 FQDESV (reference sequence). The CDR3 is made up of 15 amino acids.

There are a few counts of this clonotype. CDR3: CASSVVSDRVDEQFF. CDR3 DNA: TGTGCCAGCAGCGTAGTTTCGGACAGGGTCGATGAGCAGTTCTTC. The rearrangement links TRBV9 to TRBJ2-1, with 8 bases identical to TRBD1. The CDR3 sequence is 15 residues long. Germline CDR1 reads SGDLS; CDR2 reads YYNGEE. With V trimmed by 0 bases and J by 8 bases, 7 bases remained unmatched.

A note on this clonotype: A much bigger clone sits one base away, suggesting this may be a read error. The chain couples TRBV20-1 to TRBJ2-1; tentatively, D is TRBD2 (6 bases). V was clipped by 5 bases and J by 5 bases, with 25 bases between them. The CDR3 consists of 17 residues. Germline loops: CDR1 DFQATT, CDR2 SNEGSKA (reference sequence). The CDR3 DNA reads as TGCAGTGCTGACGGGACTCATACCGAAATGGGCCACAATGAGCAGTTCTTC. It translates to CSADGTHTEMGHNEQFF.

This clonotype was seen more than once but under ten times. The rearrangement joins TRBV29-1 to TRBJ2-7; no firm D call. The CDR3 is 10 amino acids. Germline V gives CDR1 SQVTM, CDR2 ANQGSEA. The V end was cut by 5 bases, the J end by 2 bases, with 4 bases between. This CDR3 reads CSVWTYEQYF. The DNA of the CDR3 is TGCAGCGTTTGGACCTACGAGCAGTACTTC.

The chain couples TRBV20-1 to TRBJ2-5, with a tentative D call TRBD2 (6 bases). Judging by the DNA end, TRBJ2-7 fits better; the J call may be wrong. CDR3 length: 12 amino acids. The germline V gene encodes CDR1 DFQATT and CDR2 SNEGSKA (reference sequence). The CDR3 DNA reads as TGCAGTGCCCCCCGGGAGAGCCGCGAGCAGTACTTC. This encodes CSAPRESREQYF.

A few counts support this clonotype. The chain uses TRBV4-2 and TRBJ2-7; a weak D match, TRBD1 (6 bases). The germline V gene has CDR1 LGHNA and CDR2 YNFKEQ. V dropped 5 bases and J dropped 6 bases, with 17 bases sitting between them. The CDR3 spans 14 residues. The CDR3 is CASSRDTMPVEQYF. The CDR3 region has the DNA TGTGCCAGCAGCAGGGACACCATGCCGGTCGAGCAGTACTTC.

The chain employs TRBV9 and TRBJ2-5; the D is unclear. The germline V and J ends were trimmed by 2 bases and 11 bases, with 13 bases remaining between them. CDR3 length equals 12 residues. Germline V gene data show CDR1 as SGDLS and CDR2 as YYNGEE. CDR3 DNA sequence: TGTGCCAGCAGCGTGGGATACAATGAGCAGTACTTC. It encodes CASSVGYNEQYF.

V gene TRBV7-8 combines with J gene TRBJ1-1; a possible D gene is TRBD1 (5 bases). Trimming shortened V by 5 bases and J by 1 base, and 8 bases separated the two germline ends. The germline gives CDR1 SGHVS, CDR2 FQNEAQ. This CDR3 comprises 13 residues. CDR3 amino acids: CASSTGQNTEAFF. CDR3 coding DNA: TGTGCCAGCAGCACAGGACAGAACACTGAAGCTTTCTTT.

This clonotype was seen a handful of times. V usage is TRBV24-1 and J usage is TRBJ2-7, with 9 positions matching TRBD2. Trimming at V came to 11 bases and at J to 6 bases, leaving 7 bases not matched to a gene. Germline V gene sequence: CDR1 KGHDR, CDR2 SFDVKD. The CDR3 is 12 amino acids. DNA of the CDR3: TGTGCCATTGCTAGCGGGACGAGCGAGCAGTACTTC. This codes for CAIASGTSEQYF.

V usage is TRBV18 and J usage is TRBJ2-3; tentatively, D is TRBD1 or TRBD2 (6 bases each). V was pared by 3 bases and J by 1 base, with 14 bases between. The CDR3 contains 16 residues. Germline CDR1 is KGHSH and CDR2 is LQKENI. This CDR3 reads CASSPSGARGTDTQYF. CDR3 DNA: TGTGCCAGCTCACCGTCGGGGGCACGGGGCACAGATACGCAGTATTTT.

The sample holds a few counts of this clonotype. The CDR3 coding sequence is TGTGCCAGCAGTGGGACAGGGGGAGCGTACGAGCAGTACTTC. As protein: CASSGTGGAYEQYF. The V call is TRBV2, the J call TRBJ2-7; TRBD1 matches at 10 bases. There are 14 residues in the CDR3. In germline, CDR1 is SNHLY, CDR2 FYNNEI. V shed 4 bases, J shed 4 bases, and the junction held 4 bases outside the gene matches.

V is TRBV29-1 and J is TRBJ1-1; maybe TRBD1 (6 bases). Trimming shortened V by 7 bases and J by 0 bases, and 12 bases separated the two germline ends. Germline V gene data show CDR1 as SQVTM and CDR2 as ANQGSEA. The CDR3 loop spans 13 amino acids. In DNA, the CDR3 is TGCAGCGGTATCCAGGGGATGAACACTGAAGCTTTCTTT. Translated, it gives CSGIQGMNTEAFF.

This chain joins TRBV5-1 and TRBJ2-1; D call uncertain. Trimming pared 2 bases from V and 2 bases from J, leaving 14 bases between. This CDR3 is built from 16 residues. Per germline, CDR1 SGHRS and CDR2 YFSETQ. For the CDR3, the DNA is TGCGCCAGCAGCTTTCCCTCAAGGGCCCCCTACAATGAGCAGTTCTTC. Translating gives CASSFPSRAPYNEQFF.

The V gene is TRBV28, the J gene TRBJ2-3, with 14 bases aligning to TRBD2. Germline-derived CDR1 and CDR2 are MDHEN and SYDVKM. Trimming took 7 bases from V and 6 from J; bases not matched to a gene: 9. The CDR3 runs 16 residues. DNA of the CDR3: TGTGCCAGCACCCAAGGACTAGCGGGAGGCCGGGATACGCAGTATTTT. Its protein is CASTQGLAGGRDTQYF.

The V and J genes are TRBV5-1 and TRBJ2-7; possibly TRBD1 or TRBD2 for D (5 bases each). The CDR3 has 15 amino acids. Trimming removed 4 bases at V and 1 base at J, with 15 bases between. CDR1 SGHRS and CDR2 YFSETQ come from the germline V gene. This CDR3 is CASSVEEGLSYEQYF. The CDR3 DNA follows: TGCGCCAGCAGCGTGGAAGAGGGGCTATCCTACGAGCAGTACTTC.

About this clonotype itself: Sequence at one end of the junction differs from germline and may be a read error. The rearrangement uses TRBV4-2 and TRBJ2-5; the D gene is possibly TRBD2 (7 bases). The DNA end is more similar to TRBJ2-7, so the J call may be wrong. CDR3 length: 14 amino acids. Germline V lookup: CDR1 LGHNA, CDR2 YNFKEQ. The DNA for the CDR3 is TGTGCCAGCAACCAAGCGGGACAAAGCTACGAGCAGTACTTC. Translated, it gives CASNQAGQSYEQYF.

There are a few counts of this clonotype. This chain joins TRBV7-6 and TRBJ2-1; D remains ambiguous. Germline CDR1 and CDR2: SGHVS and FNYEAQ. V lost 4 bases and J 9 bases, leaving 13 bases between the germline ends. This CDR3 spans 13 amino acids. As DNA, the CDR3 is TGTGCCAGCAGCTCGGCTAATGAGGCTGAGCAGTTCTTC. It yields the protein CASSSANEAEQFF.

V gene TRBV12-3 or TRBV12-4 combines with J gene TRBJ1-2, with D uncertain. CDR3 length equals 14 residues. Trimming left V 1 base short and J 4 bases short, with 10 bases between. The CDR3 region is CASSLERPSYGYTF. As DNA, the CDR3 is TGTGCCAGCAGTTTAGAGCGGCCAAGCTATGGCTACACCTTC.

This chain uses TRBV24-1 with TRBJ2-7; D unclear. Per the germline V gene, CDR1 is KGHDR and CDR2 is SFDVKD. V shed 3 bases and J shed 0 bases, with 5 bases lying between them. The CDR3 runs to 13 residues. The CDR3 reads CATSDDSSYEQYF. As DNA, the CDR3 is TGTGCCACCAGTGATGATAGCTCCTACGAGCAGTACTTC.

The CDR3, as DNA: TGCAGTGCCTCCCTAAAGGGGGGACCGCACTATGGCTACACCTTC. Protein: CSASLKGGPHYGYTF. V usage is TRBV20-1 and J usage is TRBJ1-2; D is perhaps TRBD1 (6 bases). Trimming left V 6 bases short and J 3 bases short, with 20 bases between. In germline, CDR1 is DFQATT, CDR2 SNEGSKA (reference sequence). The CDR3 has 15 amino acids.

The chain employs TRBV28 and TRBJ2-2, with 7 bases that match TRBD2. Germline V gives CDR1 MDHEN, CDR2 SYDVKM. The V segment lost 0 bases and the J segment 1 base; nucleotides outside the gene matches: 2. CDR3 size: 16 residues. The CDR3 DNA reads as TGTGCCAGCAGTTTATGGGGCGGGAGGAACACCGGGGAGCTGTTTTTT. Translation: CASSLWGGRNTGELFF.

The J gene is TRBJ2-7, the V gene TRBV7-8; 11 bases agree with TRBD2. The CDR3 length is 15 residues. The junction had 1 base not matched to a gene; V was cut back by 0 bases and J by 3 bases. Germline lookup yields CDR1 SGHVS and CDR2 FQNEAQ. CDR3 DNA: TGTGCCAGCAGCTTAGCGACTAGCGGGATCTACGAGCAGTACTTC. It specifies CASSLATSGIYEQYF.

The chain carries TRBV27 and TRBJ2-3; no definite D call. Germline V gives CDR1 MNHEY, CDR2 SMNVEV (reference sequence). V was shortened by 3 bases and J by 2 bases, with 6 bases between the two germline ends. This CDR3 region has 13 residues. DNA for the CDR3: TGTGCCAGCAGTTTTTCAGTCACAGATACGCAGTATTTT. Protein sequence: CASSFSVTDTQYF.